A single sample is the source of the 7 T cell receptor beta chains below, sequenced in a study of shared clonotypes between healthy human individuals (dated by TCRdb to 2018 to 2021). Libraries were built with the immunoSEQ multiplex PCR assay. Held by TCRdb, this immuneACCESS table contains in-frame sequences only and omits some clones. Under half of the omission traces to an unresolved V gene where checked; the cause of the rest is unknown. In all, the sample holds approximately 1,500,000 clones, and 98% of those were seen once. The ten largest account for roughly 0.4% of the sample. Material for sequencing was naive CD4+ T cells sorted from blood. Read against the paper, the sample's cell subset or site label means: CD45RA+ positively selected. The receptors were gathered from a man aged 25 to 40 in good health.

The chain recombines TRBV27 with TRBJ2-3, with D possibly matching TRBD2 (5 bases). Germline CDR1 and CDR2: MNHEY and SMNVEV (reference sequence). The ends were cut back, 3 bases at V and 2 bases at J, with 12 bases in the middle. There are 15 residues in the CDR3. The CDR3 spells CASSFGERNTDTQYF. Written as DNA, the CDR3 is TGTGCCAGCAGTTTCGGGGAGAGAAACACAGATACGCAGTATTTT.

The V gene is TRBV6-5, the J gene TRBJ1-5; D ambiguous. Trimming removed 2 bases at V and 3 bases at J, with 5 bases between. Germline CDR1 reads MNHEY; CDR2 reads SVGAGI. This CDR3 contains 13 residues. As DNA, the CDR3 is TGTGCCAGCAGTTACCTGTACAATCAGCCCCAGCATTTT. Its translation: CASSYLYNQPQHF.

V gene TRBV5-1 combines with J gene TRBJ2-2; 8 bases are shared with TRBD1. Germline trimming cut 3 bases from V and 1 base from J; bases unmatched to any gene: 5. The CDR3 sequence is 16 residues long. The germline CDR1 and CDR2 sequences are SGHRS and YFSETQ. CDR3 coding DNA: TGCGCCAGCAGCTCCGCCGGGACAGGGAACACCGGGGAGCTGTTTTTT. Translated, it gives CASSSAGTGNTGELFF.

This chain connects TRBV9 to TRBJ2-1; D may be TRBD1 or TRBD2 (5 bases each). Trimming left V 3 bases short and J 0 bases short, with 16 bases between. Per the germline V gene, CDR1 is SGDLS and CDR2 is YYNGEE. CDR3 length: 17 residues. The CDR3 region is CASSGTGTLSSYNEQFF. The CDR3 nucleotides read TGTGCCAGCAGCGGGACCGGGACGCTAAGCTCCTACAATGAGCAGTTCTTC.

This clone has just one count. The chain employs TRBV27 and TRBJ2-7, with a possible D match to TRBD2 (5 bases). Germline CDR1 and CDR2: MNHEY and SMNVEV (reference sequence). Trimming shortened V by 5 bases and J by 7 bases, and 21 bases separated the two germline ends. The CDR3 is 15 amino acids. In nucleotides, the CDR3 is TGTGCCAGCAGTGATGGAGGACGACGAACGAGGGAGCAGTACTTC. Translated: CASSDGGRRTREQYF.

This chain uses TRBV10-1 with TRBJ2-7, with D possibly TRBD1 on 5 matching bases. V lost 5 bases, J lost 4 bases, and 9 bases lay in between. CDR3 size: 12 residues. Germline V gene sequence: CDR1 WNHNN, CDR2 SYGVQD (reference sequence). CDR3 sequence reads: CASSLTGYEQYF. CDR3 bases: TGCGCCAGCAGTTTAACAGGATACGAGCAGTACTTC.

The chain uses TRBV28 and TRBJ1-2; tentative D call: TRBD1 (5 bases). V lost 1 base, J lost 3 bases, and 21 bases lay in between. Germline loops: CDR1 MDHEN, CDR2 SYDVKM. This CDR3 is 18 amino acids long. The CDR3 nucleotides are TGTGCCAGCAGTTTATTTAAGTATAGGGGCGCTGAGGACTATGGCTACACCTTC. This sequence encodes CASSLFKYRGAEDYGYTF.